The T cell receptor beta chain under discussion was sequenced for a study of memory CD4+ T cells and cytomegalovirus serostatus (dated by TCRdb to the late 2010s). The study in broad terms: A total of about 33 healthy Belgian adults, of whom 9 were CMV seropositive and approximately 24 were CMV seronegative, were included in the cohort. To replicate a published TCR-based CMV serostatus classifier, the study sequenced CD4+ memory TCRbeta repertoires from a Belgian cohort whose cytomegalovirus serostatus was known.

This clone was counted a few times. Its antigen remains unidentified. Nothing much larger sits one base from this clone, and base qualities are not available. Genomic DNA was extracted from sorted cells with the Quick-DNA Microprep Kit. TCRbeta DNA was amplified with the immunoSEQ hsTCRbeta kit following the manufacturer's protocol. An Illumina MiSeq instrument was used to sequence the TCRbeta libraries. The study's processing was this. Once out-of-frame sequences had been removed, fewer than 2.5 million distinct TCRbeta sequences were left, which works out to an average of roughly 70,000 per individual. Each individual was scored according to the count of 150 or so previously reported CMV-associated TCRbeta sequences and the total productive distinct TCRbeta count. A beta-binomial model was reimplemented in Python, and scikit-learn random forests with default parameters were trained on US cohort data. Classifier performance on the Belgian cohort was summarized as median AUC with percentile confidence intervals over 10,000 bootstrap iterations. Drawn from immuneACCESS, this table holds only the in-frame rearrangements with V and J called that TCRdb kept. Clones are partly lost; checked studies trace under half to an unresolved V gene and leave the rest unexplained. V, J and clone size reflect that table, while D and trimming were determined from the DNA. This sample has 46,000 or so clones in its table, and around four fifths of those were observed once. Approximately 0.58% of the sample lies in the top ten.

A FACSAria II was used to sort memory CD4+ T cells, defined as single viable CD3+CD4+CD8-CD45RO+ cells. To determine CMV serostatus, a Roche Elecsys assay was used that detects serum IgG against CMV pp150, pp28, p38 and p52. Following thawing, total CD4+ T cells were enriched through positive selection using CD4 magnetic microbeads. The samples came from a different study that was designed specifically to examine the CD4+ T cell memory repertoire. Peripheral blood mononuclear cells were isolated and cryopreserved according to standard operating procedures, and serum was kept at -80 degrees C. CD3-PerCP (BW264/56), CD4-APC (RPA-T4), CD45RO-PE (UCHT1) and CD8-Pacific Orange (3B5) antibodies were used for staining, and non-viable cells were excluded with Sytox blue. The CDR3 holds 15 amino acids from the cysteine to the phenylalanine. Only the CDR3 DNA stays, 45 bases, in frame from base 1. Cut back by 4 bases and 4 bases, the V and J ends lie 13 bases apart. According to the germline V gene, CDR1 reads MDHEN and CDR2 reads SYDVKM.

Points the paper makes about the study in general: The results were interpreted as suggesting that the CMV-associated TCR signature is mostly present in the CD4+ memory repertoire. Only CD4+CD45RO+ memory cells were sequenced, unlike the original study, which covered naive and memory CD4+ and CD8+ populations. For CMV serostatus prediction, a median bootstrapped AUC of about 0.96 was reached with the original framework, and a median bootstrapped AUC of roughly 0.92 was reached with a US-trained random forest. On the Belgian cohort, the classifier built on the original framework reached a median bootstrapped AUC of about 0.96, with a 95% CI of 0.76-1.00. Of 164 previously reported CMV-associated TCRbeta sequences, 67 appeared in the CD4+ memory repertoires, each in one to five individuals.

The receptor was isolated from an adult in good health and CMV-seronegative. Rearrangement joined TRBV28 to TRBJ1-4, with the D gene not clear enough to name. What was sequenced was memory CD4+ T cells from blood. CDR3 protein: CASSYEGGRNEKLFF. The DNA reads as follows: TGTGCCAGCAGTTATGAGGGAGGCCGTAATGAAAAACTGTTTTTT.